This TCR beta chain appears in the sequencing data of a study of cytotoxic CD8 clonotypes in ibrutinib-treated CLL. Background on the study: Mean per-sample yields comprised about 270,000 productive templates and approximately 97,000 productive rearrangements.

Assay used: immunoSEQ multiplex PCR; TCRdb lists only in-frame clones, some missing. This table has about 130,000 clones, around 80% appearing once. The J segment lost 3 bases and the V segment lost 2 bases, leaving 12 bases of the junction unmatched. Looked up from germline, CDR1 is ENHRY and CDR2 is SYGVKD. The CDR3 is 17 residues long. The sequence was obtained from a human donor with chronic lymphocytic leukemia. The sequences come from PBMCs, collected after 12 months of ibrutinib treatment. The rearrangement uses TRBV10-3 and TRBJ2-7; 8 bases agree with TRBD2. The CDR3 nucleotides read TGTGCCATCAGTGAGGTAAGACTAGCGCCAACCCACTACGAGCAGTACTTC. Its translation: CAISEVRLAPTHYEQYF.